Each of the 22 T cell receptor beta chains below was sequenced from the same sample in a study of T-cell memory formation after mild COVID-19. TCRdb used MiXCR to reprocess the 5' RACE reads, holding one entry per CDR3 protein. The sample holds about 150,000 distinct CDR3 sequences, 5.5% to 7% seen once. The sequencing sample was made of PBMCs or a T cell subset sorted from them (not recorded which). The receptor set was obtained from an adult woman who had mild COVID-19 (a few samples of this study predate the infection). Cell type and time point are not known.

In this sample, this clonotype turned up many times. The chain has TRBV4-2 and TRBJ1-1; TRBD1 agrees at 8 bases. This CDR3 contains 14 residues. Germline lookup yields CDR1 LGHNA and CDR2 YNFKEQ. The V segment lost 6 bases and the J segment 4 bases; nucleotides outside the gene matches: 7. DNA of the CDR3: TGTGCCAGCAGACCCCGGGACAGGTTCACTGAAGCTTTCTTT. It yields the protein CASRPRDRFTEAFF.

The chain recombines TRBV5-6 with TRBJ2-5, with no clear D. CDR1 and CDR2 (germline): SGHDT, YYEEEE. The CDR3 has 18 residues. The ends were cut back, 0 bases at V and 1 base at J, with 19 bases in the middle. CDR3 bases: TGTGCCAGCAGCTTGGCCCGGTTCCCCTACAGTCCCCAAGAGACCCAGTACTTC. It encodes CASSLARFPYSPQETQYF.

This clonotype was detected a few times. The V gene is TRBV7-2, the J gene TRBJ2-7, with TRBD2 matching over 16 bases. Trimming took 5 bases from V and 4 from J; bases not matched to a gene: 11. Germline V lookup: CDR1 SGHTA, CDR2 FQGNSA. The CDR3 spans 18 residues. CDR3 coding DNA: TGTGCCAGCAGCCTGGGACTAGCGGGAGGGGGGGTTATGTACGAGCAGTACTTC. Encoded protein: CASSLGLAGGGVMYEQYF.

This clonotype appeared many times. V gene TRBV20-1 combines with J gene TRBJ2-7; 8 bases align to TRBD2. Germline values: CDR1 DFQATT, CDR2 SNEGSKA (reference sequence). Losses at the gene ends were 6 bases for V and 2 bases for J; bases not matched to a gene: 12. The CDR3 contains 15 residues. This chain's CDR3 is CSARGEGGLTYEQYF. CDR3 sequence (DNA): TGCAGTGCGCGGGGGGAAGGCGGGTTAACCTACGAGCAGTACTTC.

This clonotype was detected many times. The genes are TRBV20-1 and TRBJ2-4, with 8 bases that match TRBD1. CDR1 is DFQATT and CDR2 is SNEGSKA in the germline V gene (reference sequence). This CDR3 comprises 14 residues. V lost 5 bases to trimming and J lost 6 bases; unmatched junction nucleotides: 9. The CDR3 DNA is TGCAGTGCTCTTCGGACAGGGCGTGGAAACATTCAGTACTTC. This codes for CSALRTGRGNIQYF.

J is TRBJ1-1 and V is TRBV12-3 or TRBV12-4; 8 bases match TRBD1. The CDR3 is 14 amino acids. V gave up 3 bases and J gave up 4 bases; unmatched junction bases: 4. The CDR3 sequence: CASSFQGAVTEAFF. CDR3 DNA sequence: TGTGCCAGCAGTTTCCAGGGGGCGGTCACTGAAGCTTTCTTT.

The gene calls are TRBV14 and TRBJ2-6; D gene uncertain. The germline V gene encodes CDR1 SGHDN and CDR2 FVKESK. With 2 bases removed from V and 1 base from J, the gap between germline ends came to 9 bases. This CDR3 has 16 residues. CDR3 sequence: CASSQLLDSGANVLTF. The CDR3 DNA sequence: TGTGCCAGCAGCCAATTATTAGATTCTGGGGCCAACGTCCTGACTTTC.

The chain has TRBV9 and TRBJ2-2; D may be TRBD1 (6 bases). The CDR3 consists of 18 residues. Germline V lookup: CDR1 SGDLS, CDR2 YYNGEE. V lost 2 bases and J 0 bases, leaving 17 bases between the germline ends. CDR3 protein: CASSVSDSVITNTGELFF. The CDR3 nucleotides read TGTGCCAGCAGCGTTTCGGACAGCGTAATAACGAACACCGGGGAGCTGTTTTTT. Together with reference TRBV9 and TRBJ2-2, the CDR3 gives the full variable domain: DSGVTQTPKHLITATGQRVTLRCSPRSGDLSVYWYQQSLDQGLQFLIQYYNGEERAKGNILERFSAQQFPDLHSELNLSSLELGDSALYFCASSVSDSVITNTGELFFGEGSRLTVL.

This clonotype was counted ten times or more. The DNA for the CDR3 is TGTGCCAGCCGGGAGGGCAATCAGCCCCAGCATTTT. It yields the protein CASREGNQPQHF. The chain joins TRBV6-1 to TRBJ1-5, with D hard to call. The CDR3 has 12 amino acids. Trimming stripped 8 bases from V and 2 bases from J, with 7 bases between. The germline CDR1 and CDR2 sequences are MNHNS and SASEGT.

This clonotype was seen repeatedly, ten times or more. The chain couples TRBV3-1 to TRBJ1-5; 7 bases line up with TRBD1. In germline, CDR1 is LGHDT, CDR2 YNNKEL (reference sequence). The CDR3 has 15 amino acids. With V trimmed by 4 bases and J by 0 bases, 3 bases remained unmatched. The CDR3 sequence: CASSRDRDSNQPQHF. The CDR3 region has the DNA TGTGCCAGCAGCCGAGACAGGGATAGCAATCAGCCCCAGCATTTT.

This clonotype appeared a few times. This chain connects TRBV5-1 to TRBJ1-1; weak D call: TRBD1 (5 bases). The V end was cut by 2 bases, the J end by 1 base, with 9 bases between. The CDR3 runs to 14 residues. Per germline, CDR1 SGHRS and CDR2 YFSETQ. The CDR3 reads CASSFPGRNTEAFF. The CDR3 coding sequence is TGCGCCAGCAGCTTCCCAGGGCGGAACACTGAAGCTTTCTTT.

This clonotype occurred many times. The chain employs TRBV12-3 or TRBV12-4 and TRBJ1-1; D possibly corresponds to TRBD1 (6 bases). Trimming took 6 bases from V and 11 from J, leaving 16 bases between them. This CDR3 comprises 12 residues. This CDR3 is CASSGGVRRAFF. The CDR3 DNA reads TGTGCCAGCAGCGGGGGCGTTCGGCGGGCTTTCTTT.

CDR3 in DNA: TGCGCCAGCAGCTTGGACAGGGAGAATTCACCCCTCCACTTT. Its protein product is CASSLDRENSPLHF. The chain combines TRBV5-1 with TRBJ1-6, with a tentative D call TRBD1 (6 bases). Between the trimmed V and J ends, which lost 0 bases and 7 bases, there was a span of 8 bases. CDR3 length equals 14 residues. CDR1 and CDR2 (germline): SGHRS, YFSETQ.

This clonotype came up many times. The V call is TRBV6-5, the J call TRBJ2-6; the D gene could be TRBD1 or TRBD2 (6 bases each). The germline V gene encodes CDR1 MNHEY and CDR2 SVGAGI. CDR3 length equals 16 residues. V lost 0 bases and J lost 1, with 7 bases in between. The CDR3 sequence: CASSYSGGSGANVLTF. The CDR3 DNA follows: TGTGCCAGCAGTTACTCAGGGGGGTCTGGGGCCAACGTCCTGACTTTC.

This clonotype was seen at least ten times. This chain uses TRBV7-9 with TRBJ2-3, with D unclear. CDR1 and CDR2 from the germline V gene are SEHNR and FQNEAQ (reference sequence). There are 13 residues in the CDR3. V lost 1 base and J lost 4, with 6 bases in between. DNA for the CDR3: TGTGCCAGCAGCTTAGGAAGCGCAGATACGCAGTATTTT. Translation: CASSLGSADTQYF.

Ten or more counts support this clonotype. V and J are TRBV7-3 and TRBJ1-4; 8 positions agree with TRBD1. Per the germline V gene, CDR1 is SGHTA and CDR2 is FQGTGA. The CDR3 loop spans 18 amino acids. After removal of 1 base from V and 8 bases from J, the junction contained 15 bases not matched to a gene. CDR3 in DNA: TGTGCCAGCAGCTTAATAGTCGCAGGGGGCGCGAGGGGAGAAAAACTGTTTTTT. This gives the protein CASSLIVAGGARGEKLFF.

This clonotype came up a few times. The CDR3 DNA is TGTGCCAGTAATAGGGTGACGGGAAATCAGCCCCAGCATTTT. Encoded protein: CASNRVTGNQPQHF. The chain recombines TRBV19 with TRBJ1-5; D is unclear. The CDR3 is 14 amino acids. V shed 7 bases and J shed 4 bases, with 14 bases lying between them. The germline gives CDR1 LNHDA, CDR2 SQIVND (reference sequence).

This clonotype appeared many times. V is TRBV20-1 and J is TRBJ1-2, with 7 bases identical to TRBD1. Germline V CDR1 and CDR2: DFQATT, SNEGSKA (reference sequence). The CDR3 is made up of 13 amino acids. The V gene end was trimmed by 6 bases and the J gene end by 1 base; junction bases not matched to a gene: 5. CDR3 nucleotides: TGCAGTGCCCTGGGACAGAATAACTATGGCTACACCTTC. Protein sequence: CSALGQNNYGYTF.

This clonotype was observed a few times. DNA for the CDR3: TGTGCCAGCAGCCCCAGGACAGGGTCTCACACTGAAGCTTTCTTT. Translated, it gives CASSPRTGSHTEAFF. J is TRBJ1-1 and V is TRBV7-9; 8 bases line up with TRBD1. The CDR3 spans 15 residues. V lost 5 bases to trimming and J lost 3 bases; unmatched junction nucleotides: 8. Germline assignment: CDR1 SEHNR and CDR2 FQNEAQ (reference sequence).

This clonotype was counted a few times. CDR3 in amino acids: CASSAGSSKAFF. The CDR3, as DNA: TGCGCCAGCAGCGCCGGGTCCTCAAAAGCTTTCTTT. The chain links TRBV5-1 to TRBJ1-1; D unclear. V was trimmed by 4 bases and J by 9 bases, leaving 13 bases between them. The CDR3 is 12 amino acids. Germline V gene sequence: CDR1 SGHRS, CDR2 YFSETQ.

This clonotype appeared a few times. The rearrangement links TRBV9 to TRBJ2-5; D possibly corresponds to TRBD2 (5 bases). The CDR3 length is 14 residues. Trimming stripped 0 bases from V and 7 bases from J, with 13 bases between. Germline V gene sequence: CDR1 SGDLS, CDR2 YYNGEE. CDR3 loop: CASSVGTTEGTQYF. The CDR3, as DNA: TGTGCCAGCAGCGTAGGTACTACCGAGGGGACCCAGTACTTC.

This clonotype was found a few times. This chain uses TRBV5-1 with TRBJ1-2; TRBD1 agrees at 8 bases. This CDR3 contains 14 residues. Germline trimming cut 5 bases from V and 4 bases from J; bases unmatched to any gene: 7. Germline loops: CDR1 SGHRS, CDR2 YFSETQ. The CDR3 here is CASRLTGDTYGYTF. CDR3 coding DNA: TGCGCCAGCAGGTTGACAGGGGACACCTATGGCTACACCTTC.